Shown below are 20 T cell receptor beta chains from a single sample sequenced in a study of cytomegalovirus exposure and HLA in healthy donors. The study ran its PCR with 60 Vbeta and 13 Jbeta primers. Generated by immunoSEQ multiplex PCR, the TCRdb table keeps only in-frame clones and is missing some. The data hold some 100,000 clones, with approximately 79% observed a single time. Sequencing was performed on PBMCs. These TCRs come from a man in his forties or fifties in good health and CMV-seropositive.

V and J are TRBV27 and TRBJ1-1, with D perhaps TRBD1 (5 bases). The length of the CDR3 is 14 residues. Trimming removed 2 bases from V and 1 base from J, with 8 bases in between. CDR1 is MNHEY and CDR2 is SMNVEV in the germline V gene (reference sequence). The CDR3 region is CASSLQGGNTEAFF. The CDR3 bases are TGTGCCAGCAGTTTACAGGGCGGGAACACTGAAGCTTTCTTT.

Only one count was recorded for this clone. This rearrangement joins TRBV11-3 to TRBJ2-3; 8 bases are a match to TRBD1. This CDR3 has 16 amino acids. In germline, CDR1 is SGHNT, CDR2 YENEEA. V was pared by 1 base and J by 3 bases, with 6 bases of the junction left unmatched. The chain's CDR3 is CASSLAGTGLTDTQYF. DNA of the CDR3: TGTGCCAGCAGCTTAGCTGGGACAGGCTTAACAGATACGCAGTATTTT.

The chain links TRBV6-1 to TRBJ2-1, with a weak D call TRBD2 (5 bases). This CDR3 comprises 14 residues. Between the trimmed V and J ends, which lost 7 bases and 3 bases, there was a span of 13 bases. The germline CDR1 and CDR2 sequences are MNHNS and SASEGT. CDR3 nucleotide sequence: TGTGCCAGCAAGAGACAAGGACTCTACAATGAGCAGTTCTTC. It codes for CASKRQGLYNEQFF.

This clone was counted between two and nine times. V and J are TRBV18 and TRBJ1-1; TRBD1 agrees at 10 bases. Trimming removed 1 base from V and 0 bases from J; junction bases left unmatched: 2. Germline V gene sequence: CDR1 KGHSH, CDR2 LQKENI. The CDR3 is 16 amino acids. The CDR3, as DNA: TGTGCCAGCTCACCACTGACAGGGGGCCTGAACACTGAAGCTTTCTTT. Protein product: CASSPLTGGLNTEAFF.

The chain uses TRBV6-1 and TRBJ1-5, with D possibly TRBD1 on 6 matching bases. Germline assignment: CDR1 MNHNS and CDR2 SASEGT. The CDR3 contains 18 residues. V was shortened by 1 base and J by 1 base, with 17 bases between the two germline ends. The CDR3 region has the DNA TGTGCCAGCAGTGAAGGTAGTTGGGCAGGGGTAAGCAATCAGCCCCAGCATTTT. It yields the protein CASSEGSWAGVSNQPQHF.

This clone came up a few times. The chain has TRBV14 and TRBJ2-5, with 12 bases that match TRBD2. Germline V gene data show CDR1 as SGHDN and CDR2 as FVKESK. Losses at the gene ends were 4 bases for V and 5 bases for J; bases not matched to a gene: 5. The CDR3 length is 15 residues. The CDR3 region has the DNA TGTGCCAGCAGCCTCGGACTAGCGGGATTGGAGACCCAGTACTTC. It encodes CASSLGLAGLETQYF.

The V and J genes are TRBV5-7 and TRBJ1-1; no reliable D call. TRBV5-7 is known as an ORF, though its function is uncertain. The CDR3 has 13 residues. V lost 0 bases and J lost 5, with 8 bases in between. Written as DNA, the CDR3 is TGTGCCAGCAGCTTGGGGCAGGAAACTGAAGCTTTCTTT. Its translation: CASSLGQETEAFF.

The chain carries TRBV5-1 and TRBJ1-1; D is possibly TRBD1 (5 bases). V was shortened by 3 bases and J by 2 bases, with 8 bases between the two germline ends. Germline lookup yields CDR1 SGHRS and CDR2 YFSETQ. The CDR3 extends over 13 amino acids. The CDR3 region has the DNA TGCGCCAGCAGCTACCAGGGCAACACTGAAGCTTTCTTT. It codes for CASSYQGNTEAFF.

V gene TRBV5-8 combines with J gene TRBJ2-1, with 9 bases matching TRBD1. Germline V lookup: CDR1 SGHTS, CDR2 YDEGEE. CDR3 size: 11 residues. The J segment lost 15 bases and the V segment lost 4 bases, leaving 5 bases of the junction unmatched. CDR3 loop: CASSRDRGLFF. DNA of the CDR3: TGTGCCAGCAGCCGTGACAGGGGGTTGTTCTTC.

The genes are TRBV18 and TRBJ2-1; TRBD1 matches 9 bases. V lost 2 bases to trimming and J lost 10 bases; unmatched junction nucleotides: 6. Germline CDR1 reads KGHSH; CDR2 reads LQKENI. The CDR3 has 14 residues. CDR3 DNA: TGTGCCAGCTCACCATCGACAGGGGGAACGGAGCAGTTCTTC. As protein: CASSPSTGGTEQFF.

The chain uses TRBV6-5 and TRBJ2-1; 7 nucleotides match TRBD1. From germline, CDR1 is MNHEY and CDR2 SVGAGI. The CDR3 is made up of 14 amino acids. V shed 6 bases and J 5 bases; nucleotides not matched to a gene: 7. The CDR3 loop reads CASSLPTGNNEQFF. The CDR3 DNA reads TGTGCCAGCAGCCTTCCGACAGGGAACAATGAGCAGTTCTTC.

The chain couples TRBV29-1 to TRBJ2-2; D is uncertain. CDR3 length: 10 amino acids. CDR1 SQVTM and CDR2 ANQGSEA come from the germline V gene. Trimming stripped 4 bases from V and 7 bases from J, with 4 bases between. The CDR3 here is CSVGDGELFF. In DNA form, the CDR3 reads TGCAGCGTTGGCGACGGGGAGCTGTTTTTT.

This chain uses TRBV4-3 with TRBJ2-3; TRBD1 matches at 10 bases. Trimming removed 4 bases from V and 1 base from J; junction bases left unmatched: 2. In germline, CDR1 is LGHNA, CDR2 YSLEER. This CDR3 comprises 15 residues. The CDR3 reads CASSRGTGGTDTQYF. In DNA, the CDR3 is TGCGCCAGCAGCCGGGGGACAGGGGGCACAGATACGCAGTATTTT.

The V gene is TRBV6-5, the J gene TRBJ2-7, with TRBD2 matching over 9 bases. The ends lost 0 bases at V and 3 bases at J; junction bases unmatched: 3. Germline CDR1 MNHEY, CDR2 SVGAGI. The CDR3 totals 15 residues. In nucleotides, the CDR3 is TGTGCCAGCAGTTACTCGGTAGCGGGAGTCTACGAGCAGTACTTC. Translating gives CASSYSVAGVYEQYF.

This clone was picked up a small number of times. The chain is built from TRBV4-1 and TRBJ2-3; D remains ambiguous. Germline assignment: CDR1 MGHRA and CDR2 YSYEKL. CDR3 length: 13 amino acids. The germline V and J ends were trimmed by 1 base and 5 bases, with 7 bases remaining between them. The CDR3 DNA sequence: TGCGCCAGCAGCCAAGCGAGCGTAGATACGCAGTATTTT. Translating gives CASSQASVDTQYF.

CDR3 protein: CATRGGSYNEQFF. In DNA, the CDR3 is TGTGCCACCCGCGGGGGCTCCTACAATGAGCAGTTCTTC. The rearrangement uses TRBV28 and TRBJ2-1; 7 bases match TRBD2. V shed 10 bases, J shed 0 bases, and the junction held 3 bases outside the gene matches. The germline V gene encodes CDR1 MDHEN and CDR2 SYDVKM. This CDR3 has 13 residues.

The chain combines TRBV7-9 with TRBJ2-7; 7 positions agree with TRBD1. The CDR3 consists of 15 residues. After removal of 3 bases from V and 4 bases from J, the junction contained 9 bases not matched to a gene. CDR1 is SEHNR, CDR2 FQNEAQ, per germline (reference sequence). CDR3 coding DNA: TGTGCCAGCAGCTTCGAGGGACAGTCACTGTACGAGCAGTACTTC. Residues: CASSFEGQSLYEQYF.

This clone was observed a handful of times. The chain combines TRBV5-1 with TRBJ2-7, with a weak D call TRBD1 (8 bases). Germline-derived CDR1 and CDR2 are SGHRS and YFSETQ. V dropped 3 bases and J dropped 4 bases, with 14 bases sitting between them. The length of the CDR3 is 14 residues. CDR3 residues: CASSYGQGGYEQYF. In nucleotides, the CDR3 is TGCGCCAGCAGCTATGGACAGGGAGGGTACGAGCAGTACTTC.

The CDR3 here is CASSIHQGQPQHF. CDR3 DNA sequence: TGTGCCAGCAGTATCCACCAGGGTCAGCCCCAGCATTTT. The V call is TRBV6-4, the J call TRBJ1-5, with D possibly TRBD1 on 5 matching bases. V was clipped by 5 bases and J by 6 bases, with 11 bases between them. The CDR3 contains 13 residues. CDR1 and CDR2 from the germline V gene are MRHNA and SNTAGT.

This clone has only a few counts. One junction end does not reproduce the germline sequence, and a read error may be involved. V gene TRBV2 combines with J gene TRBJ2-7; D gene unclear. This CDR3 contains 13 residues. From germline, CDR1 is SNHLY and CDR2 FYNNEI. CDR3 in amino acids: CASKKETAYEQYF. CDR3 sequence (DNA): TGTGCTAGCAAGAAGGAGACGGCCTACGAGCAGTACTTC.